This TCR beta chain was captured by sequencing in a study of blood T cell repertoires in COVID-19. Across the whole study: Nucleic acid was either cDNA or gDNA, and it came from T cells, B-cell-depleted T cells, or PBMCs.

CDR1 and CDR2 from the germline V gene are SGHRS and YFSETQ. Trimming took 2 bases from V and 3 from J, leaving 9 bases between them. CDR3 length equals 15 residues. The protocol was immunoSEQ multiplex PCR, while the TCRdb copy is restricted to in-frame clones and leaves out a portion. The sample yields around 250,000 clones, about nine tenths seen once. The sequence came from a human donor in a cohort exposed to, infected with or recovered from COVID-19 (not recorded which). The donor label of this sample is uncertain. The V gene is TRBV5-1, the J gene TRBJ1-6; D is unclear. Sequences were obtained from PBMCs or T cells enriched from blood (not recorded which). As DNA, the CDR3 is TGCGCCAGCAGCTTTGGAGGAGACTATAATTCACCCCTCCACTTT. It codes for CASSFGGDYNSPLHF.